This T cell receptor beta chain was identified during a study of shared clonotypes between healthy human individuals. As concerns this clone: What it binds is unknown.

Regarding the study as a whole: Rarefaction showed that sequencing of sorted subsets was incomplete (despite large depth).

From CD4+ cells came CD45RA+ naive and CD45RA-negative memory subsets. In replicate PCRs of sorted subsets, around 200 ng DNA, approximately 30,000 T cell genomes, was used. TCRdb's copy holds only in-frame clones and misses some; the assay was immunoSEQ multiplex PCR. The sample includes about 1 million clones, around four fifths of them seen just once. After removal of 0 bases from V and 3 bases from J, the junction contained 7 bases not matched to a gene. CDR3 size: 16 residues. Germline-derived CDR1 and CDR2 are SNHLY and FYNNEI. V gene TRBV2 combines with J gene TRBJ2-7; TRBD1 matches 8 bases. Sequencing was carried out using memory CD4+ T cells sorted from blood. The subset here: CD45RA-negative fraction. This TCR derives from a man in his late teens or twenties in good health. Here the CDR3 reads CASSEALRTGSYEQYF. CDR3 bases: TGTGCCAGCAGTGAAGCGCTTAGGACAGGGAGCTACGAGCAGTACTTC.